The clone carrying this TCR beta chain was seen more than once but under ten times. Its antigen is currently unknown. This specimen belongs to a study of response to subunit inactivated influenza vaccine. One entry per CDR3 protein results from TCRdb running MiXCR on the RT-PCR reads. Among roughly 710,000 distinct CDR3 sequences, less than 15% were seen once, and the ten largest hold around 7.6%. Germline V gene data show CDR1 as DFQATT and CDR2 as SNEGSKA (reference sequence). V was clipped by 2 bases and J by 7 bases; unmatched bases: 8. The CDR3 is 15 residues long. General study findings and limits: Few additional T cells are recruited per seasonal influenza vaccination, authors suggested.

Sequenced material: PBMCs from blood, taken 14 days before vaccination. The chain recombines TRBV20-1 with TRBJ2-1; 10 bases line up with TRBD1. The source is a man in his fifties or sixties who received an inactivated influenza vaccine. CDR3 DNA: TGCAGTGCTAGAAAGGGGACAGGGGATATGAATGAGCAGTTCTTC. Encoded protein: CSARKGTGDMNEQFF.